This T cell receptor beta chain derives from a study of cytomegalovirus exposure and HLA in healthy donors. Study-wide context: The Caucasian-associated ancestry cluster contained 81% of the approximately 400 genotyped donors.

The PCR had 60 Vbeta and 13 Jbeta primers. Data came from immunoSEQ multiplex PCR; TCRdb stores just in-frame clones and leaves some out. This table has fewer than 200,000 clones, around 80% appearing once. CDR3 length: 15 amino acids. V dropped 4 bases and J dropped 2; count of bases not matched to a gene: 4. Germline V lookup: CDR1 WNHNN, CDR2 SYGVQD (reference sequence). With respect to this clone: Its antigen remains unknown.

Study-wide findings and caveats: Other equally common chains were less clonally expanded than HLA-associated TCR beta chains, a later analysis showed. Association with HLA alleles at 0.05 false discovery rate was found for some 18,000 TCR beta sequences in a later analysis. CMV serostatus was the sole immune exposure information available.

The chain carries TRBV10-1 and TRBJ2-3; 9 bases are shared with TRBD2. The TCR sequence derives from a woman between 18 and 29 years old in good health and CMV-seronegative. The material sequenced was PBMCs. The CDR3 reads CASSASGTNTDTQYF. Here the CDR3 DNA reads TGCGCCAGCAGTGCTAGCGGGACTAACACAGATACGCAGTATTTT.